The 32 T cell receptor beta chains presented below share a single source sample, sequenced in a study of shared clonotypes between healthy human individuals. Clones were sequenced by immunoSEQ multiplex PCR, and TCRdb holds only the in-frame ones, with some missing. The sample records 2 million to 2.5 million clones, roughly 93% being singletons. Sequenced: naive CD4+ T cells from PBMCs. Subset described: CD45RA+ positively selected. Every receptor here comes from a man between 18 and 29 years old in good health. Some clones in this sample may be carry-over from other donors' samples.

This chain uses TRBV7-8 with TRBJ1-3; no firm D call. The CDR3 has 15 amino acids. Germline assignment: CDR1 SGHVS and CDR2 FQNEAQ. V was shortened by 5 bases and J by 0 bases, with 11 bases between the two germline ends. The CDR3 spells CASSRLTVSGNTIYF. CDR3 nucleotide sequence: TGTGCCAGCAGCCGGCTTACAGTCTCTGGAAACACCATATATTTT.

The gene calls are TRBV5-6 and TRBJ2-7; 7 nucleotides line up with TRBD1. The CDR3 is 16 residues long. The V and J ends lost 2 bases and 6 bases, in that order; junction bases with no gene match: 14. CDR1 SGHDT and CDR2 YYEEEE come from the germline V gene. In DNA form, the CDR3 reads TGTGCCAGCAGCTTTCGTACTAACAGGGGCGGTTTCGAGCAGTACTTC. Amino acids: CASSFRTNRGGFEQYF. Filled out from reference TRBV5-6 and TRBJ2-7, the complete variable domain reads DAGVTQSPTHLIKTRGQQVTLRCSPKSGHDTVSWYQQALGQGPQFIFQYYEEEERQRGNFPDRFSGHQFPNYSSELNVNALLLGDSALYLCASSFRTNRGGFEQYFGPGTRLTVT.

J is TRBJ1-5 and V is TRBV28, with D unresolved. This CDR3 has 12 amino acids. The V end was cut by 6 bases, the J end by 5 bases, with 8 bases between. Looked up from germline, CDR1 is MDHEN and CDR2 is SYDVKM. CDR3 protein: CASRPWYQPQHF. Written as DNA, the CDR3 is TGTGCCAGCAGGCCGTGGTATCAGCCCCAGCATTTT.

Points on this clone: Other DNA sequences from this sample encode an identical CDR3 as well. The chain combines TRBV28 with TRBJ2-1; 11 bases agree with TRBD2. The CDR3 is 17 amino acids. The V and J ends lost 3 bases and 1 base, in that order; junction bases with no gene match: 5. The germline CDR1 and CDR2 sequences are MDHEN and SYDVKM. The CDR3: CASSFLLAGGSYNEQFF. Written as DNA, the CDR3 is TGTGCCAGCAGTTTTCTCCTAGCGGGAGGTTCCTACAATGAGCAGTTCTTC.

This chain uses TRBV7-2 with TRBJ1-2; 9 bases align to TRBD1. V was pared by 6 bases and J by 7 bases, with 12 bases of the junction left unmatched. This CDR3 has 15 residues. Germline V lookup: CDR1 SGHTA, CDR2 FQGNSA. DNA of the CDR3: TGTGCCAGCAGTTTTACCGGGACAGGGCTAATTGGCTACACCTTC. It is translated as CASSFTGTGLIGYTF.

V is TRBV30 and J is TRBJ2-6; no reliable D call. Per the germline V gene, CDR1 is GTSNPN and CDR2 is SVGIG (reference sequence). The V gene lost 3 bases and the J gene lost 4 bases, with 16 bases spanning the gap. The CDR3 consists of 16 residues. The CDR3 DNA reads TGTGCCTGGAGAATGACTCCCCCAAGCGGGGCCAACGTCCTGACTTTC. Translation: CAWRMTPPSGANVLTF.

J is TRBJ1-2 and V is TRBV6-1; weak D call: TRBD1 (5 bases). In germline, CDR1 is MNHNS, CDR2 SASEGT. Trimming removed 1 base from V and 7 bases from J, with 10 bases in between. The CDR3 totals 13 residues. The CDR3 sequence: CASSEDRGGGYTF. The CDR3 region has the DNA TGTGCCAGCAGTGAAGACCGGGGGGGTGGCTACACCTTC.

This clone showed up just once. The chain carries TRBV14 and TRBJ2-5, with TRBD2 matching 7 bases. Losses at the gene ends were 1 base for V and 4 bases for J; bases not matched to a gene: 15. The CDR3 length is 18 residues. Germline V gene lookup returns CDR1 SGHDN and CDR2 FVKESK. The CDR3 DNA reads TGTGCCAGCAGCCAAGGTTTTGTCTCGGCGGGAGCTGGAGAGACCCAGTACTTC. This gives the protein CASSQGFVSAGAGETQYF.

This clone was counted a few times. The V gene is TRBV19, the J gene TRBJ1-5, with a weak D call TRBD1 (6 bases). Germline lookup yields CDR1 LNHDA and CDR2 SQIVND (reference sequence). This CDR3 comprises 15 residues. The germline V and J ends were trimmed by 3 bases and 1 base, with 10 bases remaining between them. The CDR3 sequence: CASSIFGQSNQPQHF. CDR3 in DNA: TGTGCCAGTAGTATTTTCGGACAGAGCAATCAGCCCCAGCATTTT.

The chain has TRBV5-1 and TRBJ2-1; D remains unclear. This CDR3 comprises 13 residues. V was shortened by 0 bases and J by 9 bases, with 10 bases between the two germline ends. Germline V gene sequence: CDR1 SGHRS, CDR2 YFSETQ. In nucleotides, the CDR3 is TGCGCCAGCAGCTTGGAAACCACGGCTGAGCAGTTCTTC. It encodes CASSLETTAEQFF.

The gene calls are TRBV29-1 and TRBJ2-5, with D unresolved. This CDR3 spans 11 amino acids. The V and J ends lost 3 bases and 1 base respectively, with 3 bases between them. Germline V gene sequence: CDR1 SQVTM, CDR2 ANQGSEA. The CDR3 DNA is TGCAGCGTTGAGACCCAAGAGACCCAGTACTTC. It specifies CSVETQETQYF.

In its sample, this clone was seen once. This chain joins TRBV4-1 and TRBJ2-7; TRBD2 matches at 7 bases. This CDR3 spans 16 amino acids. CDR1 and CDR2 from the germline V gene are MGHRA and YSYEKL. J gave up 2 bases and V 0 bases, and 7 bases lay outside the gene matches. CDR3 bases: TGCGCCAGCAGCCAAGATTTGGTTCGGGGGGCCTACGAGCAGTACTTC. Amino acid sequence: CASSQDLVRGAYEQYF.

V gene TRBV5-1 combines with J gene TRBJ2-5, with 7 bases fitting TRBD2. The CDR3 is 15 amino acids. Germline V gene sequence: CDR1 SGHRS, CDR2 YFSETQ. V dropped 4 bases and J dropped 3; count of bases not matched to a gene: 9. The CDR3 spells CASSPQRGGEETQYF. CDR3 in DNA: TGCGCCAGCAGCCCCCAGCGGGGAGGGGAAGAGACCCAGTACTTC.

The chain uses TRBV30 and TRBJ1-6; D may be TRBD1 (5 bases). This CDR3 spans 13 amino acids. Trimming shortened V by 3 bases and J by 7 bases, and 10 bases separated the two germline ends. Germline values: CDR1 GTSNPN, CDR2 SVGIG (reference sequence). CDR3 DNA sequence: TGTGCCTGGAGAAAGGGGTCAAATTCACCCCTCCACTTT. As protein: CAWRKGSNSPLHF.

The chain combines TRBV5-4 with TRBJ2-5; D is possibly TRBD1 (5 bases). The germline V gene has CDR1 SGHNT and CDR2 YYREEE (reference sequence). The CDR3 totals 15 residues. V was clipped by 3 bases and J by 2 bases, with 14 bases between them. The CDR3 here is CASSSPGPGQETQYF. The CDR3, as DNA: TGTGCCAGCAGCTCCCCAGGACCAGGGCAAGAGACCCAGTACTTC.

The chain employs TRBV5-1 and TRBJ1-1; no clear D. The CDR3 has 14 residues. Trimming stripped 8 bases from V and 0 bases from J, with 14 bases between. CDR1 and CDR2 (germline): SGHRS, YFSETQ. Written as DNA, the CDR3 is TGCGCCAGTGGTGAAGGCAGATTGAACACTGAAGCTTTCTTT. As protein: CASGEGRLNTEAFF.

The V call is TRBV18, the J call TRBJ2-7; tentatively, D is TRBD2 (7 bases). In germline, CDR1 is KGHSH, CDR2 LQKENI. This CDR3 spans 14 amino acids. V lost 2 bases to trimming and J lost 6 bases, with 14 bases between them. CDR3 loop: CASSPSQGGGEQYF. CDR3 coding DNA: TGTGCCAGCTCACCAAGCCAGGGAGGGGGCGAGCAGTACTTC. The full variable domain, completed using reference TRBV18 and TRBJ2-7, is NAGVMQNPRHLVRRRGQEARLRCSPMKGHSHVYWYRQLPEEGLKFMVYLQKENIIDESGMPKERFSAEFPKEGPSILRIQQVVRGDSAAYFCASSPSQGGGEQYFGPGTRLTVT.

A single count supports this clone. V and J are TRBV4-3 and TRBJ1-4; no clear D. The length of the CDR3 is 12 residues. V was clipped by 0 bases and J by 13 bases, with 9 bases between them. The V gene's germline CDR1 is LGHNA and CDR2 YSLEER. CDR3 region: CASSQDFRRLFF. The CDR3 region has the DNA TGCGCCAGCAGCCAAGACTTCAGAAGACTGTTTTTT.

The CDR3 spells CASSPLRAANYGYTF. The CDR3 DNA sequence: TGTGCCAGCAGCCCCCTCCGCGCGGCTAACTATGGCTACACCTTC. The rearrangement joins TRBV11-2 to TRBJ1-2; D is ambiguous. The V and J ends lost 5 bases and 0 bases respectively, with 13 bases between them. This CDR3 is 15 amino acids long. The germline gives CDR1 SGHAT, CDR2 FQNNGV. The variable domain in full, completed from reference TRBV11-2 and TRBJ1-2, reads EAGVAQSPRYKIIEKRQSVAFWCNPISGHATLYWYQQILGQGPKLLIQFQNNGVVDDSQLPKDRFSAERLKGVDSTLKIQPAKLEDSAVYLCASSPLRAANYGYTFGSGTRLTVV.

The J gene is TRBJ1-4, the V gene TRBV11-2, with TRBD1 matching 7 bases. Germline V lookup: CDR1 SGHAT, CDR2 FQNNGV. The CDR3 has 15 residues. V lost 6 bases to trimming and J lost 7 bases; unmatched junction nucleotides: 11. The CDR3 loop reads CASRGLQGRGEKLFF. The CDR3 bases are TGTGCCAGCAGGGGTTTACAGGGGAGAGGTGAAAAACTGTTTTTT.

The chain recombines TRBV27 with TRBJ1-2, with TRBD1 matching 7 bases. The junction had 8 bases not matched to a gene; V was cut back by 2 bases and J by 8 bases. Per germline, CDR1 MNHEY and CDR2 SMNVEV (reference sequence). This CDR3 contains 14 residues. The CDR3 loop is CASSLTRQGAGYTF. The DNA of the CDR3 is TGTGCCAGCAGTTTAACTAGACAGGGAGCAGGCTACACCTTC.

This CDR3 reads CATQTSADNEQFF. The CDR3 DNA sequence: TGTGCCACCCAGACTAGCGCTGACAATGAGCAGTTCTTC. The V and J genes are TRBV2 and TRBJ2-1; TRBD2 matches 8 bases. The ends lost 10 bases at V and 5 bases at J; junction bases unmatched: 7. CDR3 length equals 13 residues. Germline V gene lookup returns CDR1 SNHLY and CDR2 FYNNEI.

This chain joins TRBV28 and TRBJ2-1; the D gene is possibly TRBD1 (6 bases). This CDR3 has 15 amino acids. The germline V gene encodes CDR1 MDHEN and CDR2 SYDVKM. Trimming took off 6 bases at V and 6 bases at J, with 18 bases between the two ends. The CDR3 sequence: CASSDPQGYINEQFF. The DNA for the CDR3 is TGTGCCAGCAGCGACCCGCAGGGGTACATCAATGAGCAGTTCTTC.

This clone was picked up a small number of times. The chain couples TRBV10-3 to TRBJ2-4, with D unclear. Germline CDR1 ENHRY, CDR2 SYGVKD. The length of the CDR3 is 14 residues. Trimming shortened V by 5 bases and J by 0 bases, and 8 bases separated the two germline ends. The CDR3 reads CAISRDLAKNIQYF. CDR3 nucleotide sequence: TGTGCCATCAGTCGCGATTTAGCCAAAAACATTCAGTACTTC.

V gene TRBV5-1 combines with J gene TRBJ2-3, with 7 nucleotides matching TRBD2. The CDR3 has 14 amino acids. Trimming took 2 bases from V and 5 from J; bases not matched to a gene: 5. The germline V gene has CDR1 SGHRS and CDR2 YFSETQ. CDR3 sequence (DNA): TGCGCCAGCAGCTTCAGCGGGACGGAAGATACGCAGTATTTT. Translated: CASSFSGTEDTQYF.

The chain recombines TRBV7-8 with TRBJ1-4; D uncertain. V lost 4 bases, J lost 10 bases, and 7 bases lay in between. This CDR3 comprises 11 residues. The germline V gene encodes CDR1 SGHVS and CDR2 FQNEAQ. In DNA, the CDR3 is TGTGCCAGCAGCTCCGGGAGAAAACTGTTTTTT. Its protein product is CASSSGRKLFF.

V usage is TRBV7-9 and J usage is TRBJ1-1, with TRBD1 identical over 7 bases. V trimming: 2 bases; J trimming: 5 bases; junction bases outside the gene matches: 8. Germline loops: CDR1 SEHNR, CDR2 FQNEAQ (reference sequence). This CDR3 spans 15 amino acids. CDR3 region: CASSLYWDSGTEAFF. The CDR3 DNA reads TGTGCCAGCAGCTTATATTGGGACAGTGGTACTGAAGCTTTCTTT.

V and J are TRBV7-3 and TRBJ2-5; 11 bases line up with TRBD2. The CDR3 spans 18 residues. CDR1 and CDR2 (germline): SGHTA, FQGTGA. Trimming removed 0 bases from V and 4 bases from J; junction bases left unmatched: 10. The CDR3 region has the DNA TGTGCCAGCAGCTTAACTGCGAGGGGGCTAGCGGGAGGAGAGACCCAGTACTTC. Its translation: CASSLTARGLAGGETQYF.

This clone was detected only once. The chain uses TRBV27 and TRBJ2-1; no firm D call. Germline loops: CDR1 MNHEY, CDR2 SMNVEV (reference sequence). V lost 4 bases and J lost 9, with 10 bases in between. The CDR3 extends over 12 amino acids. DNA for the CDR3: TGTGCCAGCAGTTCACCATTCGTTGAGCAGTTCTTC. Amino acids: CASSSPFVEQFF.

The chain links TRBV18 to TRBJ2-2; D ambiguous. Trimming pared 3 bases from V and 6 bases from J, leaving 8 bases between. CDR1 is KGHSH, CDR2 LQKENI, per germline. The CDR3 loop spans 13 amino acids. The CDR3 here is CASSPREAGELFF. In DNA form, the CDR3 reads TGTGCCAGCTCACCTAGAGAGGCCGGGGAGCTGTTTTTT.

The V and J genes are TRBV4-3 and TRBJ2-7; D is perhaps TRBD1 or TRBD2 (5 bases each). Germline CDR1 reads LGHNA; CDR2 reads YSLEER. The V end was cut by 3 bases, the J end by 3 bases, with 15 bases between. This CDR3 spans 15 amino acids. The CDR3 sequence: CASSQESGRNYEQYF. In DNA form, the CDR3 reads TGCGCCAGCAGCCAGGAATCGGGACGGAACTACGAGCAGTACTTC.

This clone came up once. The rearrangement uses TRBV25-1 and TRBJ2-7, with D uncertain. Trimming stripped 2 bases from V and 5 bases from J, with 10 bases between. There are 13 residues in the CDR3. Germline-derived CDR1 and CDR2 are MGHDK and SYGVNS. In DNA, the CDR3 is TGTGCCAGCAGTGAACCTAGTACCCACGAGCAGTACTTC. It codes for CASSEPSTHEQYF.